This T cell receptor (beta chain) was retrieved from a study of early stage breast cancer tumors. The ends were cut back, 3 bases at V and 6 bases at J, with 15 bases in the middle. This CDR3 region has 15 residues. The germline V gene has CDR1 SGHNT and CDR2 YYREEE (reference sequence). Findings and limits, study-wide: Commonly generated sequences made up most enriched TCRB sequences shared between patients. In 14 of 16 patients, blood comparison separated tumor from normal breast. Tumors had roughly 2.6-fold higher T cell density than normal breast.

Generated by immunoSEQ multiplex PCR, the TCRdb table keeps only in-frame clones and is missing some. The profile shows tens of thousands of clones, around 68% of them singletons. Of note for this clone: Its antigen is not known.

This chain uses TRBV5-4 with TRBJ1-4; a possible D gene is TRBD1 (5 bases). Sequencing input: blood. This clonotype was sampled from a person between 55 and 69 years old with breast cancer. The CDR3 bases are TGTGCCAGCAGCTCCGTGGCAGGGTCGGATGAAAAACTGTTTTTT. This translates into CASSSVAGSDEKLFF. The full variable domain, in which reference TRBV5-4 and TRBJ1-4 provide the parts outside the CDR3, is ETGVTQSPTHLIKTRGQQVTLRCSSQSGHNTVSWYQQALGQGPQFIFQYYREEENGRGNFPPRFSGLQFPNYSSELNVNALELDDSALYLCASSSVAGSDEKLFFGSGTQLSVL.